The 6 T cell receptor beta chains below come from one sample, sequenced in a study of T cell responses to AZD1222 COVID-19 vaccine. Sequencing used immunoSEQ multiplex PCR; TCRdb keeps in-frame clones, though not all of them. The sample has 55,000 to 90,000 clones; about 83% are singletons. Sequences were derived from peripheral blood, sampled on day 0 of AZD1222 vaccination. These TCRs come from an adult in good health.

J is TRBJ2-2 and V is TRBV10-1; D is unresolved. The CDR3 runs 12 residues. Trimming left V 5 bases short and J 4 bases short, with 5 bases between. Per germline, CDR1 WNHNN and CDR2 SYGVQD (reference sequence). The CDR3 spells CASSLGTGELFF. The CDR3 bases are TGCGCCAGCAGTCTAGGCACCGGGGAGCTGTTTTTT.

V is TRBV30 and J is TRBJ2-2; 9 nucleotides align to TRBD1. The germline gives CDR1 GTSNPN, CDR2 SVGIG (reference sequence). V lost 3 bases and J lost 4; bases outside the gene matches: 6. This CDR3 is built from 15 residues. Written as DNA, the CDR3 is TGTGCCTGGAGCTTCGGACAGGGGACCACCGGGGAGCTGTTTTTT. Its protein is CAWSFGQGTTGELFF.

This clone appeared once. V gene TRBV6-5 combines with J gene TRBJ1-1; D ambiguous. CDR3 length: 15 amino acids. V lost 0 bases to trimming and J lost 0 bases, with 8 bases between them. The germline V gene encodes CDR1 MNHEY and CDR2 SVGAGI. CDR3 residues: CASSYSAGMNTEAFF. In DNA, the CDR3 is TGTGCCAGCAGTTACTCGGCGGGGATGAACACTGAAGCTTTCTTT.

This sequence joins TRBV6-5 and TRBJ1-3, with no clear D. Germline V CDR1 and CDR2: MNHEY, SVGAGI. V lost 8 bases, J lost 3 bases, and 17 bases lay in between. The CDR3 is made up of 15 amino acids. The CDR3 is CASAQTGVFGNTIYF. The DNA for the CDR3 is TGTGCCAGCGCACAAACCGGGGTATTTGGAAACACCATATATTTT.

The DNA of the CDR3 is TGTGCCAGCAGCTTAGCTGCGGTAGCGGGGGCACCCAATGAGCAGTTCTTC. Amino acids: CASSLAAVAGAPNEQFF. V and J are TRBV7-2 and TRBJ2-1; 9 bases agree with TRBD2. Per germline, CDR1 SGHTA and CDR2 FQGNSA. CDR3 length equals 17 residues. V was clipped by 0 bases and J by 6 bases; unmatched bases: 9.

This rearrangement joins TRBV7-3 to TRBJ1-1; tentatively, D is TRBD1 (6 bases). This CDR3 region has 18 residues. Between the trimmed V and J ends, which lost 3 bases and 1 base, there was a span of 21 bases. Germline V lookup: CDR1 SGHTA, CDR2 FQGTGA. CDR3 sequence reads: CASSLRRARGSKNTEAFF. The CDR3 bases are TGTGCCAGCAGCTTGAGGCGGGCCAGGGGAAGCAAGAACACTGAAGCTTTCTTT.